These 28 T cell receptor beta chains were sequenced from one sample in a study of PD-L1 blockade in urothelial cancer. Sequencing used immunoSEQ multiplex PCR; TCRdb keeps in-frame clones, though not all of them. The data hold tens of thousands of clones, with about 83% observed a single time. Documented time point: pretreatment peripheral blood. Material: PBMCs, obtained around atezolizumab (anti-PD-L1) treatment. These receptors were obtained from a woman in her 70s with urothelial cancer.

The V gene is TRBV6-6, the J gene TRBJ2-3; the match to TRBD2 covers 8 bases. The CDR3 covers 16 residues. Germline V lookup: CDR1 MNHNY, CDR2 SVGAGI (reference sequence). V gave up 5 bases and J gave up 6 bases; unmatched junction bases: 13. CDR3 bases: TGTGCCAGCAGTAATAGCGGGGCAGCCCTGGAGGATACGCAGTATTTT. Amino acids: CASSNSGAALEDTQYF.

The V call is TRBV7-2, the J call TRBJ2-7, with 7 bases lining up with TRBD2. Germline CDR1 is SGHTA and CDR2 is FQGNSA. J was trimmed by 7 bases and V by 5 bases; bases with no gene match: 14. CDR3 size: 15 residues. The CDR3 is CASSPLRAGEREQYF. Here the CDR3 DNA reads TGTGCCAGCAGCCCTCTTAGGGCGGGAGAAAGGGAGCAGTACTTC.

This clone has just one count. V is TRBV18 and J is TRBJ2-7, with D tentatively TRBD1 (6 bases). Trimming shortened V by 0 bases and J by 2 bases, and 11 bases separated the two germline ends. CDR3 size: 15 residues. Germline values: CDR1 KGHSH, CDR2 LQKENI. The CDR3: CASSPPSTGPYEQYF. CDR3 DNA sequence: TGTGCCAGCTCACCACCGTCAACAGGGCCCTACGAGCAGTACTTC. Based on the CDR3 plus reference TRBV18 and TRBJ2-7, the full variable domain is NAGVMQNPRHLVRRRGQEARLRCSPMKGHSHVYWYRQLPEEGLKFMVYLQKENIIDESGMPKERFSAEFPKEGPSILRIQQVVRGDSAAYFCASSPPSTGPYEQYFGPGTRLTVT.

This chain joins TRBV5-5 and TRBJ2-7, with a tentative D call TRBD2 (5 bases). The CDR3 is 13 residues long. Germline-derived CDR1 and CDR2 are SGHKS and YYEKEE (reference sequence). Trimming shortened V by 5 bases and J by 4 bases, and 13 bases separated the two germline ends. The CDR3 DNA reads TGTGCCAGCAGGGCCACTAGTGGGTACGAGCAGTACTTC. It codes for CASRATSGYEQYF.

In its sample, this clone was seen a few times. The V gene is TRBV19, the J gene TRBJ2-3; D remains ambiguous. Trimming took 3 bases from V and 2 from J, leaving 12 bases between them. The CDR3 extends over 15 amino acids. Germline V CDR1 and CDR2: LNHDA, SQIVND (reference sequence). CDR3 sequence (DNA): TGTGCCAGTAGTATCCGAGACAAGGACACAGATACGCAGTATTTT. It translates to CASSIRDKDTDTQYF.

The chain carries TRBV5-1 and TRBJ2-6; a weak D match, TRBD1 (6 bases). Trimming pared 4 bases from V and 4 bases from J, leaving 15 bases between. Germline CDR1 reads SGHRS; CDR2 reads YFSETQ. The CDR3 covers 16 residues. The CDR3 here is CASSSLQGTGANVLTF. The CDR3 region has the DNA TGCGCCAGCAGCAGCTTACAGGGTACCGGGGCCAACGTCCTGACTTTC.

CDR3 nucleotide sequence: TGCAGCGTTCAACAGGGGGGCGGCAATCAGCCCCAGCATTTT. It specifies CSVQQGGGNQPQHF. V and J are TRBV29-1 and TRBJ1-5; 8 nucleotides match TRBD1. V trimming: 5 bases; J trimming: 2 bases; junction bases outside the gene matches: 5. CDR1 is SQVTM, CDR2 ANQGSEA, per germline. This CDR3 comprises 14 residues.

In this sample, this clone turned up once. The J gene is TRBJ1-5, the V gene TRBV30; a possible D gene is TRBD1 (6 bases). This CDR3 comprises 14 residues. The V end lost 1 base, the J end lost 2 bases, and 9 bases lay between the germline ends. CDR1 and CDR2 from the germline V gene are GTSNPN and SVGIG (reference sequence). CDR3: CAWSGTAGNQPQHF. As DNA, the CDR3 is TGTGCCTGGAGTGGGACAGCGGGCAATCAGCCCCAGCATTTT.

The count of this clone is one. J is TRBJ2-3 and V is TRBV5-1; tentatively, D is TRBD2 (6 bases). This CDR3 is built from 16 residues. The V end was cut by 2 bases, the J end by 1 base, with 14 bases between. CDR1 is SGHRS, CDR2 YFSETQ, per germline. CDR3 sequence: CASSLGGGVGTDTQYF. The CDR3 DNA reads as TGCGCCAGCAGCTTAGGTGGCGGGGTAGGCACAGATACGCAGTATTTT.

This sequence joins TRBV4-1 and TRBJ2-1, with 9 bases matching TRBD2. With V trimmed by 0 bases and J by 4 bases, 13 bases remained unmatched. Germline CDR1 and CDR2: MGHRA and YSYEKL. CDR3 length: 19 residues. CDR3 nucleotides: TGCGCCAGCAGCCAAGACGGTGGGGCGGGAGGGCCCGTGTACAATGAGCAGTTCTTC. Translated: CASSQDGGAGGPVYNEQFF.

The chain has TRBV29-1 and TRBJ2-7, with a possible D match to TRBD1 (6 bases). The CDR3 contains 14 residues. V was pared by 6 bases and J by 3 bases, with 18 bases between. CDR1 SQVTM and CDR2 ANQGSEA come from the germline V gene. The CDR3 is CSVAKQGFRYEQYF. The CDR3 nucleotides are TGCAGCGTCGCAAAGCAGGGGTTTCGCTACGAGCAGTACTTC.

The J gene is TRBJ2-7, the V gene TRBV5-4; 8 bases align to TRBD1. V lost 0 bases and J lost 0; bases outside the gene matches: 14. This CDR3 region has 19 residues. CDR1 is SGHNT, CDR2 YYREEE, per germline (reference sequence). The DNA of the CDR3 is TGTGCCAGCAGCTTGGTCCCAGGGGGCCGGATCCTTGGCTCCTACGAGCAGTACTTC. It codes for CASSLVPGGRILGSYEQYF.

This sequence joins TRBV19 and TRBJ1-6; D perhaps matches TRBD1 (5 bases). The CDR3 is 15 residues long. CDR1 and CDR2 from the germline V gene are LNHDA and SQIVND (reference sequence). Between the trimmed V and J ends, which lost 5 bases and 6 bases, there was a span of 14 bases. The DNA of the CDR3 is TGTGCCAGTAGTCCCGGGACTTCGCCTAATTCACCCCTCCACTTT. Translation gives CASSPGTSPNSPLHF.

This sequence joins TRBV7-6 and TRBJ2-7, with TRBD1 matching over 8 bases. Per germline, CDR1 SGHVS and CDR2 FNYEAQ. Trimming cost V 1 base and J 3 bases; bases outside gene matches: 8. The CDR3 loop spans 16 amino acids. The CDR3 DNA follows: TGTGCCAGCAGCTTAGGCCCACAGGGGGATGGCTACGAGCAGTACTTC. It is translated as CASSLGPQGDGYEQYF.

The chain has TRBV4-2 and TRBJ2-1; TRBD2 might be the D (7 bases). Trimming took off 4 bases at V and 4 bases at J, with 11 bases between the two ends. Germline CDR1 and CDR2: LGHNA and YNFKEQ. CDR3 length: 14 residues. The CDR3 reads CASSLGGGYNEQFF. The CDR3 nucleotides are TGTGCCAGCAGCCTAGGGGGAGGGTACAATGAGCAGTTCTTC.

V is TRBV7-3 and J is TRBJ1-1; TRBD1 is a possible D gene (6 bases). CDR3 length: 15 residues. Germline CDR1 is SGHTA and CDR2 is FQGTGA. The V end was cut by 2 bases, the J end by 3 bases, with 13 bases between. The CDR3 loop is CASSLAGTPYTEAFF. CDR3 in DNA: TGTGCCAGCAGCTTAGCCGGGACACCTTACACTGAAGCTTTCTTT.

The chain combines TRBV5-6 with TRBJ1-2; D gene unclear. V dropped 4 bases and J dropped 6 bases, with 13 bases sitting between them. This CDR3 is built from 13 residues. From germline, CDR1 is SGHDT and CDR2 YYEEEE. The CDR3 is CASSPSGGNGYTF. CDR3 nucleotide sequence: TGTGCCAGCAGCCCCTCTGGCGGGAATGGCTACACCTTC.

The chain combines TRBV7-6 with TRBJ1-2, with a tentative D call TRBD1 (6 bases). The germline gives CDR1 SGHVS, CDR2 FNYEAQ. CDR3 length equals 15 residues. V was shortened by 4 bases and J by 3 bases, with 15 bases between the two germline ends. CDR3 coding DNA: TGTGCCAGCAGCTCCGGACAGAGTGGGGACTATGGCTACACCTTC. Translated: CASSSGQSGDYGYTF. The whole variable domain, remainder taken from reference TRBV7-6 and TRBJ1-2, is GAGVSQSPRYKVTKRGQDVALRCDPISGHVSLYWYRQALGQGPEFLTYFNYEAQQDKSGLPNDRFSAERPEGSISTLTIQRTEQRDSAMYRCASSSGQSGDYGYTFGSGTRLTVV.

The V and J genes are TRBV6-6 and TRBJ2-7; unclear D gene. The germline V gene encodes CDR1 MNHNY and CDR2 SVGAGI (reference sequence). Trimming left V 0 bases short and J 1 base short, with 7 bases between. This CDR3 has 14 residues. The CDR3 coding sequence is TGTGCCAGCAGTTACTCCGGCAGGTCCTACGAGCAGTACTTC. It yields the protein CASSYSGRSYEQYF.

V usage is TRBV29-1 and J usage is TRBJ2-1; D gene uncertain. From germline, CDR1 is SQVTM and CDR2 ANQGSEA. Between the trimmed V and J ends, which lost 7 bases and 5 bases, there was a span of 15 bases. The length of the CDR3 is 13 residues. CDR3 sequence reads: CSATENYDNEQFF. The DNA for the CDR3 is TGCAGCGCTACTGAGAATTATGACAATGAGCAGTTCTTC.

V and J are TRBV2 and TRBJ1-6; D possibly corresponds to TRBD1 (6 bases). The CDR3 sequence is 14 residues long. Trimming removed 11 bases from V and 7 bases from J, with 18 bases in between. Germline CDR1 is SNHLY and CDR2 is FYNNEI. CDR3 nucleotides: TGTGCCGGCAACAGGGAAATAGGGAATTCACCCCTCCACTTT. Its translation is CAGNREIGNSPLHF.

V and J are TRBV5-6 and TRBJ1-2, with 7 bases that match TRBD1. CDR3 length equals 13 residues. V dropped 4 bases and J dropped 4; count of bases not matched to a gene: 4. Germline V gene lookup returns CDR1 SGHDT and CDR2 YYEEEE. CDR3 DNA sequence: TGTGCCAGCAGCCCCGGGACAGCCTATGGCTACACCTTC. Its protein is CASSPGTAYGYTF.

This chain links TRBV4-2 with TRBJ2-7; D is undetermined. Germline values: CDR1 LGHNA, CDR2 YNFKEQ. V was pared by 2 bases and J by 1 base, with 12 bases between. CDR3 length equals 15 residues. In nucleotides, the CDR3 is TGTGCCAGCAGCCAACTCCTACCACTTTCCTACGAGCAGTACTTC. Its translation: CASSQLLPLSYEQYF.

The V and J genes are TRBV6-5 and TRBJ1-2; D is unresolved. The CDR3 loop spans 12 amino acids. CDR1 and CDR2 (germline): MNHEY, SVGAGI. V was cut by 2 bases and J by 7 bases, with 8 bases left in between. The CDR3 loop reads CASSYPEAGYTF. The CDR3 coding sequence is TGTGCCAGCAGTTACCCCGAGGCTGGCTACACCTTC.

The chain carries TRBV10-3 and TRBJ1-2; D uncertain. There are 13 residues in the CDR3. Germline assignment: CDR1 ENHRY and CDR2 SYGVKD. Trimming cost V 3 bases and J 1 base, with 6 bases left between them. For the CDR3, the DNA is TGTGCCATCAGTGATGGGCTTAACTATGGCTACACCTTC. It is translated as CAISDGLNYGYTF.

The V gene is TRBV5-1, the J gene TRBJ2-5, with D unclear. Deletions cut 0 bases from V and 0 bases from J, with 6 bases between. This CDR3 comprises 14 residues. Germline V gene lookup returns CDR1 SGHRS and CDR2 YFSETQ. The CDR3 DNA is TGCGCCAGCAGCTTGGTCCCAAACCAAGAGACCCAGTACTTC. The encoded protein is CASSLVPNQETQYF.

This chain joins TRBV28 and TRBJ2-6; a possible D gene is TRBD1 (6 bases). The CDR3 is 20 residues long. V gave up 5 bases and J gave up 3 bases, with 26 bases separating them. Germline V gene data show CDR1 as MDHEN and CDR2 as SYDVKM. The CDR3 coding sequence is TGTGCCAGCAGTACCCATGGTGGGGGCGGTTTTTATTATGGGGCCAACGTCCTGACTTTC. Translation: CASSTHGGGGFYYGANVLTF.

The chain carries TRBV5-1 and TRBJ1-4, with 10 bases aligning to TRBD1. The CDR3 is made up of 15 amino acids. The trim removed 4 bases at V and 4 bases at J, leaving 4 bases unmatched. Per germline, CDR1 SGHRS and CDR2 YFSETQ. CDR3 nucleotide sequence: TGCGCCAGCAGCCCCGGACAGGGGGGTAATGAAAAACTGTTTTTT. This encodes CASSPGQGGNEKLFF.